What follows are 24 T cell receptor beta chains derived from one specimen sequenced in a study of T cells in Graves' hyperthyroidism and ophthalmopathy. Amplified TCR beta CDR3 regions derived from RNA transcripts. The primer set for the first-round RT-PCR of the TCR CDR3 was HTBI. TCRdb used MiXCR to reprocess the multiplex PCR reads, holding one entry per CDR3 protein. Of around 400,000 distinct CDR3 sequences in the sample, 20% to 30% were seen once. Sequencing was carried out using blood. These receptors were obtained from a man between 45 and 60 years old with Graves' hyperthyroidism.

This clonotype was observed at least ten times. CDR3 sequence: CASSQGSSPDTQYF. In nucleotides, the CDR3 is TGTGCCAGCAGCCAAGGGTCTAGCCCCGATACGCAGTATTTT. The chain combines TRBV3-1 with TRBJ2-3; a possible D gene is TRBD2 (5 bases). Trimming left V 1 base short and J 6 bases short, with 11 bases between. The CDR3 has 14 residues. Germline CDR1 LGHDT, CDR2 YNNKEL (reference sequence).

Only a few counts were recorded for this clonotype. The chain uses TRBV30 and TRBJ2-1, with D maybe TRBD2 (5 bases). Trimming took off 0 bases at V and 0 bases at J, with 15 bases between the two ends. This CDR3 region has 17 residues. Germline V gene sequence: CDR1 GTSNPN, CDR2 SVGIG (reference sequence). DNA of the CDR3: TGTGCCTGGAGTGTACTGGGTACTACTAGCTCCTACAATGAGCAGTTCTTC. It yields the protein CAWSVLGTTSSYNEQFF.

For the CDR3, the DNA is TGCAGCGTTGAAGATCTGTGGGGACTTAACACAGATACGCAGTATTTT. Translation: CSVEDLWGLNTDTQYF. The chain combines TRBV29-1 with TRBJ2-3, with a possible D match to TRBD2 (6 bases). V lost 0 bases, J lost 2 bases, and 15 bases lay in between. CDR1 is SQVTM, CDR2 ANQGSEA, per germline. The CDR3 consists of 16 residues.

This clonotype occurred many times. The chain joins TRBV20-1 to TRBJ2-1; D might be TRBD2 (6 bases). This CDR3 is 13 amino acids long. Per the germline V gene, CDR1 is DFQATT and CDR2 is SNEGSKA (reference sequence). V lost 1 base and J 6 bases, leaving 10 bases between the germline ends. DNA of the CDR3: TGCAGTGCTAGAGTGCGGGATGGCAATGAGCAGTTCTTC. Translating gives CSARVRDGNEQFF.

The chain uses TRBV12-3 or TRBV12-4 and TRBJ2-5; D assignment may be TRBD1 or TRBD2 (5 bases each). The CDR3 has 13 amino acids. The V end was cut by 3 bases, the J end by 4 bases, with 9 bases between. CDR3 coding DNA: TGTGCCAGCAGTTTTGGGGACCGAGAGACCCAGTACTTC. Amino acids: CASSFGDRETQYF.

The gene calls are TRBV20-1 and TRBJ2-1; 9 positions match TRBD2. The trim removed 0 bases at V and 1 base at J, leaving 7 bases unmatched. The germline V gene encodes CDR1 DFQATT and CDR2 SNEGSKA (reference sequence). CDR3 length equals 17 residues. The CDR3 nucleotides read TGCAGTGCTAGAGATCCTAGCGGGACGATTTCCTACAATGAGCAGTTCTTC. Residues: CSARDPSGTISYNEQFF.

This clonotype has a count of ten or more. The chain uses TRBV27 and TRBJ2-3, with TRBD2 matching 8 bases. Per the germline V gene, CDR1 is MNHEY and CDR2 is SMNVEV (reference sequence). CDR3 length equals 15 residues. V was clipped by 8 bases and J by 4 bases; unmatched bases: 11. The CDR3 protein is CASSPREGHADTQYF. The CDR3, as DNA: TGTGCCAGCTCGCCCCGGGAGGGCCACGCAGATACGCAGTATTTT.

V gene TRBV6-1 combines with J gene TRBJ2-6; 7 bases are a match to TRBD1. V gave up 5 bases and J gave up 12 bases; unmatched junction bases: 7. CDR3 size: 13 residues. CDR1 and CDR2 (germline): MNHNS, SASEGT. The CDR3 spells CASSLDRSSVLTF. CDR3 DNA: TGTGCCAGCAGTCTGGACAGGTCAAGCGTCCTGACTTTC.

This clonotype was detected only a few times. At one of its ends the junction is not consistent with the germline gene, which may arise from a read error. This chain joins TRBV3-1 and TRBJ2-7; a weak D match, TRBD1 (5 bases). Per the germline V gene, CDR1 is LGHDT and CDR2 is YNNKEL (reference sequence). The CDR3 is 12 amino acids. The CDR3 DNA reads TGTGCCAGCAGCCAGGACATCTACGAACAGTACTTC. Its protein product is CASSQDIYEQYF.

The gene calls are TRBV7-3 and TRBJ2-5; D could derive from TRBD1 or TRBD2 (7 bases each). With 0 bases removed from V and 6 bases from J, the gap between germline ends came to 14 bases. This CDR3 is 15 amino acids long. Germline lookup yields CDR1 SGHTA and CDR2 FQGTGA. CDR3 nucleotides: TGTGCCAGCAGCTTAACGGGCAGGGGGGGTCAGACCCAGTACTTC. Amino acid sequence: CASSLTGRGGQTQYF. The variable domain in full, completed from reference TRBV7-3 and TRBJ2-5, reads GAGVSQTPSNKVTEKGKYVELRCDPISGHTALYWYRQSLGQGPEFLIYFQGTGAADDSGLPNDRFFAVRPEGSVSTLKIQRTERGDSAVYLCASSLTGRGGQTQYFGPGTRLLVL.

This clonotype turned up a few times. The rearrangement uses TRBV24-1 and TRBJ2-3; the match to TRBD2 covers 8 bases. Trimming cost V 1 base and J 3 bases; bases outside gene matches: 5. CDR3 length equals 16 residues. The germline CDR1 and CDR2 sequences are KGHDR and SFDVKD. The CDR3 DNA is TGTGCCACCAGTGATTTTTCGGGAGGGTCGACAGATACGCAGTATTTT. Translating gives CATSDFSGGSTDTQYF.

This clonotype was seen only a few times. The chain recombines TRBV6-1 with TRBJ2-7; TRBD2 aligns across 11 bases. Per the germline V gene, CDR1 is MNHNS and CDR2 is SASEGT. The CDR3 has 15 residues. V trimming: 4 bases; J trimming: 4 bases; junction bases outside the gene matches: 6. The CDR3 sequence: CASSVSGTSGYEQYF. The CDR3 DNA follows: TGTGCCAGCAGTGTATCCGGGACTAGCGGTTACGAGCAGTACTTC.

This chain links TRBV3-1 with TRBJ2-1; D unresolved. Germline CDR1 and CDR2: LGHDT and YNNKEL (reference sequence). Trimming shortened V by 4 bases and J by 4 bases, and 14 bases separated the two germline ends. The CDR3 has 15 residues. The CDR3 region is CASSRTDWVYNEQFF. Written as DNA, the CDR3 is TGTGCCAGCAGCCGGACGGATTGGGTATACAATGAGCAGTTCTTC.

The V and J genes are TRBV20-1 and TRBJ2-1; D is uncertain. The CDR3 length is 15 residues. Germline values: CDR1 DFQATT, CDR2 SNEGSKA (reference sequence). Trimming took off 2 bases at V and 7 bases at J, with 18 bases between the two ends. This CDR3 reads CSARPTQRVGNEQFF. The CDR3 DNA sequence: TGCAGTGCTAGACCGACTCAAAGGGTGGGGAATGAGCAGTTCTTC.

This clonotype was counted between two and nine times. The CDR3 reads CATSRDPYNEQFF. The CDR3 nucleotides are TGTGCCACCAGCAGAGATCCGTACAATGAGCAGTTCTTC. This sequence joins TRBV15 and TRBJ2-1; D is unresolved. V lost 0 bases, J lost 4 bases, and 4 bases lay in between. The CDR3 runs 13 residues. In germline, CDR1 is LNHNV, CDR2 YYDKDF (reference sequence).

The chain links TRBV20-1 to TRBJ1-1; D might be TRBD1 (6 bases). The CDR3 is made up of 13 amino acids. V lost 6 bases, J lost 0 bases, and 11 bases lay in between. Germline V gene lookup returns CDR1 DFQATT and CDR2 SNEGSKA (reference sequence). The CDR3 DNA follows: TGCAGTGCCGCCGGGACACTGAACACTGAAGCTTTCTTT. Translating it yields CSAAGTLNTEAFF.

For this clonotype: A read error may be the cause here, since a much bigger clone is one base away. The CDR3 here is CASSSTSPGLAGGLNERFF. CDR3 DNA: TGTGCCAGCAGTTCCACCTCTCCGGGACTAGCGGGAGGGTTGAATGAGCGGTTCTTC. The chain has TRBV7-9 and TRBJ2-1, with 16 bases fitting TRBD2. CDR3 length: 19 amino acids. Germline CDR1 SEHNR, CDR2 FQNEAQ (reference sequence).

The chain employs TRBV13 and TRBJ2-1; TRBD2 agrees at 13 bases. Per the germline V gene, CDR1 is PRHDT and CDR2 is FYEKMQ (reference sequence). The CDR3 sequence is 15 residues long. The V and J ends lost 6 bases and 7 bases, in that order; junction bases with no gene match: 6. The CDR3 region has the DNA TGTGCCAGCAGAGAGTGGACTAGCGGGGGTAATGAGCAGTTCTTC. Translated: CASREWTSGGNEQFF.

This sequence joins TRBV6-1 and TRBJ2-5; D is possibly TRBD1 or TRBD2 (5 bases each). V lost 2 bases to trimming and J lost 7 bases, with 20 bases between them. Germline CDR1 reads MNHNS; CDR2 reads SASEGT. The CDR3 is 16 residues long. The CDR3 loop reads CASSEYDGTVERTQYF. The CDR3 nucleotides read TGTGCCAGCAGTGAATACGACGGGACCGTAGAACGGACCCAGTACTTC.

This clonotype was recorded a few times. J is TRBJ2-2 and V is TRBV6-1, with 8 bases that match TRBD2. Trimming at V came to 5 bases and at J to 5 bases, leaving 4 bases not matched to a gene. CDR1 and CDR2 from the germline V gene are MNHNS and SASEGT. CDR3 length equals 14 residues. In DNA, the CDR3 is TGTGCCAGCAGTCCCGGGACTAGAACCGGGGAGCTGTTTTTT. Translation: CASSPGTRTGELFF.

This clonotype was seen a few times. The chain has TRBV6-1 and TRBJ2-7; D remains unclear. Trimming took 4 bases from V and 4 from J, leaving 14 bases between them. Germline-derived CDR1 and CDR2 are MNHNS and SASEGT. This CDR3 region has 14 residues. Written as DNA, the CDR3 is TGTGCCAGCAGTGGTGCGGCCGGATCTTACGAGCAGTACTTC. It codes for CASSGAAGSYEQYF.

This clonotype has more than one count but fewer than ten. The chain has TRBV20-1 and TRBJ2-3; D possibly corresponds to TRBD1 (6 bases). V was trimmed by 5 bases and J by 6 bases, leaving 9 bases between them. This CDR3 is 11 amino acids long. The V gene's germline CDR1 is DFQATT and CDR2 SNEGSKA (reference sequence). CDR3 DNA sequence: TGCAGTGCTGATACAGGGGATACGCAGTATTTT. Translation: CSADTGDTQYF.

In its sample, this clonotype was seen a few times. V and J are TRBV7-9 and TRBJ2-5; maybe TRBD2 (5 bases). V was pared by 1 base and J by 6 bases, with 12 bases between. There are 14 residues in the CDR3. In germline, CDR1 is SEHNR, CDR2 FQNEAQ (reference sequence). This CDR3 reads CASSLEGRGQTQYF. CDR3 coding DNA: TGTGCCAGCAGCTTAGAGGGCCGGGGTCAGACCCAGTACTTC. The full variable domain, completed using reference TRBV7-9 and TRBJ2-5, is DTGVSQNPRHKITKRGQNVTFRCDPISEHNRLYWYRQTLGQGPEFLTYFQNEAQLEKSRLLSDRFSAERPKGSFSTLEIQRTEQGDSAMYLCASSLEGRGQTQYFGPGTRLLVL.

This clonotype was seen ten or more times. The V gene is TRBV7-9, the J gene TRBJ2-7; the D is unclear. V dropped 4 bases and J dropped 4 bases, with 20 bases sitting between them. The CDR3 has 16 amino acids. Germline CDR1 reads SEHNR; CDR2 reads FQNEAQ (reference sequence). The CDR3 nucleotides read TGTGCCAGCAGCTCCGGTTGGCCCCCCAGCGATTACGAGCAGTACTTC. Protein: CASSSGWPPSDYEQYF.